This T cell receptor beta chain stems from a study of shared clonotypes between healthy human individuals. The CDR3 covers 15 residues. The V end lost 5 bases, the J end lost 4 bases, and 15 bases lay between the germline ends. Germline assignment: CDR1 MNHEY and CDR2 SVGAGI. Assay used: immunoSEQ multiplex PCR; TCRdb lists only in-frame clones, some missing. Among 900,000 to 1,200,000 clones listed, 78% were seen once. This sequence joins TRBV6-5 and TRBJ1-3; no reliable D call. This clonotype was obtained from a young man in good health. Some clones in this sample may be carry-over from other donors' samples. The source material was memory CD4+ T cells from PBMCs. Specified subset: CD45RA-negative fraction. This CDR3 reads CASSQHIESGNTIYF. DNA of the CDR3: TGTGCCAGCAGTCAACACATAGAGTCCGGAAACACCATATATTTT.